Shown below are 28 T cell receptor beta chains from a single sample sequenced in a study of human T cells and chemical hapten exposure. Each CDR3 protein is one row after TCRdb ran MiXCR on the RACE reads. The repertoire consists of approximately 41,000 distinct CDR3 sequences, with 3.5% to 4% occurring once and the leading ten covering about 26%. The time point was: patch test 1, 2 weeks after DPC sensitization. Sample treatment: therapeutic diphenylcyclopropenone sensitization with weekly scalp DPC. Total RNA was isolated from unfractionated whole blood. Here the sequenced sample was whole blood, taken in connection with sensitization to the hapten diphenylcyclopropenone (DPC). The receptors were sampled from a man aged 50 or older with alopecia areata. Some clones in this sample may be carry-over from other donors' samples.

This clonotype was observed a few times. This chain connects TRBV30 to TRBJ2-2; 9 bases fit TRBD1. This CDR3 is built from 15 residues. Germline values: CDR1 GTSNPN, CDR2 SVGIG (reference sequence). The V segment lost 3 bases and the J segment 8 bases; nucleotides outside the gene matches: 10. CDR3 sequence (DNA): TGTGCCTGGAGGGCTCCGGGACAGGGCGTAGGGGAGCTGTTTTTT. Translating it yields CAWRAPGQGVGELFF.

Details on this clonotype: With a much larger clone just one base away, this may be a read error. The genes are TRBV7-6 and TRBJ1-4; tentatively, D is TRBD1 (5 bases). V was shortened by 2 bases and J by 4 bases, with 14 bases between the two germline ends. The CDR3 length is 16 residues. CDR1 is SGHVS, CDR2 FNYEAQ, per germline. The CDR3 region is CASSLRPGTVNEKLFF. The CDR3 nucleotides read TGTGCCAGCAGCTTACGTCCGGGGACCGTTAATGAAAAACTGTTTTTT.

In its sample, this clonotype was seen many times. This chain connects TRBV27 to TRBJ2-3; D call uncertain. V was shortened by 6 bases and J by 1 base, with 2 bases between the two germline ends. The length of the CDR3 is 11 residues. Germline CDR1 is MNHEY and CDR2 is SMNVEV (reference sequence). The CDR3: CASRRTDTQYF. The CDR3, as DNA: TGTGCCAGCAGGCGCACAGATACGCAGTATTTT.

This clonotype was counted at least ten times. The CDR3 loop reads CASSYSQGLQTQYF. CDR3 sequence (DNA): TGTGCCAGCAGTTACAGCCAGGGGCTGCAGACCCAGTACTTC. This rearrangement joins TRBV6-6 to TRBJ2-5; D may be TRBD1 (6 bases). With 2 bases removed from V and 6 bases from J, the gap between germline ends came to 13 bases. CDR1 MNHNY and CDR2 SVGAGI come from the germline V gene (reference sequence). The CDR3 extends over 14 amino acids.

In its sample, this clonotype was seen many times. The rearrangement uses TRBV7-2 and TRBJ2-1; maybe TRBD1 (5 bases). V lost 1 base, J lost 9 bases, and 13 bases lay in between. This CDR3 has 14 amino acids. From germline, CDR1 is SGHTA and CDR2 FQGNSA. CDR3 DNA sequence: TGTGCCAGCAGCTTAGACCGCGTAGGGGCTGAGCAGTTCTTC. It specifies CASSLDRVGAEQFF.

The table lists this clonotype with many counts. The rearrangement joins TRBV9 to TRBJ2-2; D not certain. The CDR3 contains 16 residues. CDR1 is SGDLS and CDR2 is YYNGEE in the germline V gene. V was trimmed by 0 bases and J by 0 bases, leaving 9 bases between them. The CDR3 sequence: CASSVAGGTNTGELFF. CDR3 sequence (DNA): TGTGCCAGCAGCGTAGCCGGCGGTACGAACACCGGGGAGCTGTTTTTT.

This clonotype showed up many times. The chain has TRBV27 and TRBJ2-1, with 10 positions matching TRBD2. CDR1 is MNHEY and CDR2 is SMNVEV in the germline V gene (reference sequence). The V gene end was trimmed by 5 bases and the J gene end by 4 bases; junction bases not matched to a gene: 5. The CDR3 is 15 residues long. The CDR3: CASSPGLASYNEQFF. The CDR3 DNA reads TGTGCCAGCAGTCCGGGACTAGCGTCTTACAATGAGCAGTTCTTC.

This clonotype was counted many times. The chain employs TRBV11-1 and TRBJ2-5, with D tentatively TRBD1 (6 bases). The germline V and J ends were trimmed by 5 bases and 7 bases, with 17 bases remaining between them. CDR3 size: 14 residues. CDR1 is SGHAT, CDR2 FQDESV, per germline (reference sequence). The CDR3 protein is CASSPVQGSGTQYF. As DNA, the CDR3 is TGTGCCAGCAGCCCCGTACAGGGATCGGGGACCCAGTACTTC.

This clonotype was found many times. The V call is TRBV29-1, the J call TRBJ2-1, with D uncertain. The germline CDR1 and CDR2 sequences are SQVTM and ANQGSEA. There are 10 residues in the CDR3. Trimming left V 6 bases short and J 8 bases short, with 8 bases between. CDR3 bases: TGCAGCGTATATTTGGATGAGCAGTTCTTC. Its translation: CSVYLDEQFF.

This clonotype was observed many times. This chain links TRBV29-1 with TRBJ2-7, with D perhaps matching TRBD1 (6 bases). Trimming took 2 bases from V and 3 from J, leaving 8 bases between them. Germline CDR1 reads SQVTM; CDR2 reads ANQGSEA. The CDR3 has 12 amino acids. CDR3 amino acids: CSVERDNYEQYF. The CDR3 DNA follows: TGCAGCGTTGAAAGGGACAACTACGAGCAGTACTTC.

This clonotype was picked up many times. The J gene is TRBJ2-5, the V gene TRBV5-1, with TRBD1 matching over 7 bases. CDR3 length: 16 residues. V was pared by 0 bases and J by 3 bases, with 8 bases of the junction left unmatched. Germline V gene data show CDR1 as SGHRS and CDR2 as YFSETQ. CDR3 DNA: TGCGCCAGCAGCTTGGATTTCAGACAGGGTGAAGAGACCCAGTACTTC. Its translation: CASSLDFRQGEETQYF.

This clonotype was seen many times. The J gene is TRBJ1-5, the V gene TRBV12-3 or TRBV12-4; 7 bases align to TRBD1. CDR3 length equals 14 residues. V dropped 3 bases and J dropped 2; count of bases not matched to a gene: 1. The CDR3 DNA reads as TGTGCCAGCAGTTTTACAGGGGGCAATCAGCCCCAGCATTTT. This gives the protein CASSFTGGNQPQHF.

This chain joins TRBV20-1 and TRBJ2-1, with a weak D call TRBD1 (6 bases). Germline V gives CDR1 DFQATT, CDR2 SNEGSKA (reference sequence). The CDR3 sequence is 14 residues long. V lost 6 bases and J lost 0, with 12 bases in between. The CDR3 is CSANRVNSYNEQFF. CDR3 bases: TGCAGTGCAAACAGGGTAAACTCCTACAATGAGCAGTTCTTC.

This clonotype has a handful of counts. The chain links TRBV20-1 to TRBJ2-5; TRBD2 matches 10 bases. J gave up 5 bases and V 5 bases, and 8 bases lay outside the gene matches. From germline, CDR1 is DFQATT and CDR2 SNEGSKA (reference sequence). The CDR3 covers 14 residues. The CDR3 loop reads CSAAKREGQETQYF. The CDR3 bases are TGCAGTGCTGCGAAGCGGGAGGGCCAGGAGACCCAGTACTTC.

The chain recombines TRBV5-4 with TRBJ1-1; maybe TRBD1 (5 bases). Trimming removed 7 bases at V and 4 bases at J, with 20 bases between. Germline CDR1 reads SGHNT; CDR2 reads YYREEE (reference sequence). CDR3 length: 15 residues. The CDR3: CASGPPGPPGTEAFF. The CDR3 coding sequence is TGTGCCAGCGGCCCACCGGGACCCCCGGGCACTGAAGCTTTCTTT.

This clonotype was recorded only once. CDR3 protein: CASSLLVGVQETQYF. The CDR3 region has the DNA TGCGCCAGCAGCCTTTTAGTGGGAGTCCAAGAGACCCAGTACTTC. This chain links TRBV4-1 with TRBJ2-5; tentative D call: TRBD2 (5 bases). The germline CDR1 and CDR2 sequences are MGHRA and YSYEKL. This CDR3 has 15 residues. With 4 bases removed from V and 1 base from J, the gap between germline ends came to 13 bases.

The sample holds many counts of this clonotype. This chain joins TRBV4-3 and TRBJ2-1; D not certain. There are 13 residues in the CDR3. V lost 0 bases and J lost 4, with 4 bases in between. Looked up from germline, CDR1 is LGHNA and CDR2 is YSLEER. The CDR3 nucleotides are TGCGCCAGCAGCCAAGAGGGTTACAATGAGCAGTTCTTC. It is translated as CASSQEGYNEQFF.

This clonotype appeared many times. The chain couples TRBV11-2 to TRBJ2-4; 14 nucleotides line up with TRBD2. The CDR3 contains 15 residues. Germline loops: CDR1 SGHAT, CDR2 FQNNGV. J lost 5 bases, V lost 4 bases, and 1 base had no gene match. The CDR3: CASSWGLAGENIQYF. CDR3 DNA: TGTGCCAGCAGCTGGGGACTAGCGGGGGAAAACATTCAGTACTTC.

This clonotype was counted at least ten times. The chain recombines TRBV4-2 with TRBJ1-1; D gene uncertain. V dropped 0 bases and J dropped 1 base, with 12 bases sitting between them. CDR3 length: 16 amino acids. Germline lookup yields CDR1 LGHNA and CDR2 YNFKEQ. The CDR3 DNA is TGTGCCAGCAGCCAAGAACTTATCACGAGGAACACTGAAGCTTTCTTT. Its translation: CASSQELITRNTEAFF.

Ten or more counts support this clonotype. The chain joins TRBV12-3 or TRBV12-4 to TRBJ1-2; D is unresolved. The CDR3 is 14 amino acids. Trimming pared 0 bases from V and 8 bases from J, leaving 13 bases between. The CDR3 protein is CASSLAGRIGGYTF. The CDR3 region has the DNA TGTGCCAGCAGTTTAGCGGGCAGGATCGGCGGCTACACCTTC.

This clonotype has a count of ten or more. V and J are TRBV4-2 and TRBJ2-3; no clear D gene. The V gene lost 4 bases and the J gene lost 3 bases, with 11 bases spanning the gap. The length of the CDR3 is 14 residues. The germline V gene encodes CDR1 LGHNA and CDR2 YNFKEQ. CDR3 coding DNA: TGTGCCAGCAGCCCAGAAACATCGACAGATACGCAGTATTTT. Protein: CASSPETSTDTQYF.

This clonotype has at least ten counts. The rearrangement uses TRBV27 and TRBJ1-2, with a possible D match to TRBD1 (5 bases). Germline assignment: CDR1 MNHEY and CDR2 SMNVEV (reference sequence). This CDR3 spans 14 amino acids. The germline V and J ends were trimmed by 0 bases and 5 bases, with 10 bases remaining between them. CDR3 protein: CASSLSGTDYGYTF. CDR3 DNA sequence: TGTGCCAGCAGTTTATCCGGGACGGATTATGGCTACACCTTC.

This clonotype was recorded at least ten times. The CDR3 DNA follows: TGTGCCAGCAGCTTACGGGCAGATAATTATGGCTACACCTTC. Protein: CASSLRADNYGYTF. The chain uses TRBV7-2 and TRBJ1-2; no definite D call. The CDR3 spans 14 residues. V was cut by 2 bases and J by 5 bases, with 12 bases left in between. Looked up from germline, CDR1 is SGHTA and CDR2 is FQGNSA.

This clonotype showed up many times. The DNA for the CDR3 is TGTGCCAGTAGTATTGGCGACCACTACAATGAGCAGTTCTTC. Amino acid sequence: CASSIGDHYNEQFF. The chain is built from TRBV19 and TRBJ2-1, with no clear D. The CDR3 loop spans 14 amino acids. The germline CDR1 and CDR2 sequences are LNHDA and SQIVND (reference sequence). Between the trimmed V and J ends, which lost 3 bases and 3 bases, there was a span of 9 bases. Together with reference TRBV19 and TRBJ2-1, the CDR3 gives the full variable domain: DGGITQSPKYLFRKEGQNVTLSCEQNLNHDAMYWYRQDPGQGLRLIYYSQIVNDFQKGDIAEGYSVSREKKESFPLTVTSAQKNPTAFYLCASSIGDHYNEQFFGPGTRLTVL.

This clonotype was counted ten times or more. The V gene is TRBV12-3 or TRBV12-4, the J gene TRBJ2-1; D is unclear. This CDR3 is built from 13 residues. V was pared by 1 base and J by 14 bases, with 15 bases between. The CDR3 bases are TGTGCCAGCAGTTTAGAGTTGACAAGAAAGGAGTTCTTC. Its protein is CASSLELTRKEFF.

This clonotype was seen ten or more times. The chain recombines TRBV10-3 with TRBJ1-4; D uncertain. The germline V and J ends were trimmed by 9 bases and 0 bases, with 8 bases remaining between them. This CDR3 has 13 amino acids. Germline lookup yields CDR1 ENHRY and CDR2 SYGVKD. Written as DNA, the CDR3 is TGTGCCATTAACAGTGCAACTAATGAAAAACTGTTTTTT. The encoded protein is CAINSATNEKLFF.

This clonotype was picked up a small number of times. The rearrangement joins TRBV27 to TRBJ1-2; D remains unclear. V was cut by 2 bases and J by 5 bases, with 9 bases left in between. CDR3 length: 13 amino acids. Germline CDR1 reads MNHEY; CDR2 reads SMNVEV (reference sequence). CDR3 sequence reads: CASSLTQTYGYTF. Here the CDR3 DNA reads TGTGCCAGCAGTTTAACCCAGACTTATGGCTACACCTTC.

The sample holds many counts of this clonotype. This chain uses TRBV5-1 with TRBJ2-5; maybe TRBD1 (5 bases). Germline CDR1 is SGHRS and CDR2 is YFSETQ. The CDR3 loop spans 21 amino acids. V was trimmed by 1 base and J by 1 base, leaving 29 bases between them. CDR3 loop: CASSLLMWQGSIQGSQETQYF. CDR3 nucleotides: TGCGCCAGCAGCTTGTTGATGTGGCAGGGTTCTATACAAGGCTCCCAAGAGACCCAGTACTTC.